This T cell receptor (beta chain) comes out of a study of OX40 agonist ivuxolimab in advanced cancers. Study at large: The drug used for patients, ivuxolimab, was an agonistic anti-OX40 (CD134) antibody. Ivuxolimab, which patients received intravenously every 2 weeks, was dosed at 0.01 to 10 mg/kg. Study results and limitations: Partial responders dosed at 0.1-3.0 mg/kg displayed clonal expansion ranking among the lowest.

The method was immunoSEQ multiplex PCR; TCRdb's version includes in-frame clones alone and lacks a portion of them. The sample yields over 50,000 clones, 80% to 95% seen once. Germline CDR1 MNHEY, CDR2 SMNVEV (reference sequence). The CDR3 runs 14 residues. V was shortened by 3 bases and J by 9 bases, with 15 bases between the two germline ends. As for this clone: No antigen is known for it.

The chain employs TRBV27 and TRBJ2-1; D may be TRBD2 (5 bases). The source material was CD4+ or CD8+ T cells sorted from blood, sampled in a trial of the OX40 agonist ivuxolimab. The receptor comes from an adult with an advanced solid tumor such as melanoma, head and neck, liver or kidney cancer. The CDR3 region is CASSFLEGMTEQFF. In DNA, the CDR3 is TGTGCCAGCAGTTTTCTTGAGGGCATGACTGAGCAGTTCTTC.